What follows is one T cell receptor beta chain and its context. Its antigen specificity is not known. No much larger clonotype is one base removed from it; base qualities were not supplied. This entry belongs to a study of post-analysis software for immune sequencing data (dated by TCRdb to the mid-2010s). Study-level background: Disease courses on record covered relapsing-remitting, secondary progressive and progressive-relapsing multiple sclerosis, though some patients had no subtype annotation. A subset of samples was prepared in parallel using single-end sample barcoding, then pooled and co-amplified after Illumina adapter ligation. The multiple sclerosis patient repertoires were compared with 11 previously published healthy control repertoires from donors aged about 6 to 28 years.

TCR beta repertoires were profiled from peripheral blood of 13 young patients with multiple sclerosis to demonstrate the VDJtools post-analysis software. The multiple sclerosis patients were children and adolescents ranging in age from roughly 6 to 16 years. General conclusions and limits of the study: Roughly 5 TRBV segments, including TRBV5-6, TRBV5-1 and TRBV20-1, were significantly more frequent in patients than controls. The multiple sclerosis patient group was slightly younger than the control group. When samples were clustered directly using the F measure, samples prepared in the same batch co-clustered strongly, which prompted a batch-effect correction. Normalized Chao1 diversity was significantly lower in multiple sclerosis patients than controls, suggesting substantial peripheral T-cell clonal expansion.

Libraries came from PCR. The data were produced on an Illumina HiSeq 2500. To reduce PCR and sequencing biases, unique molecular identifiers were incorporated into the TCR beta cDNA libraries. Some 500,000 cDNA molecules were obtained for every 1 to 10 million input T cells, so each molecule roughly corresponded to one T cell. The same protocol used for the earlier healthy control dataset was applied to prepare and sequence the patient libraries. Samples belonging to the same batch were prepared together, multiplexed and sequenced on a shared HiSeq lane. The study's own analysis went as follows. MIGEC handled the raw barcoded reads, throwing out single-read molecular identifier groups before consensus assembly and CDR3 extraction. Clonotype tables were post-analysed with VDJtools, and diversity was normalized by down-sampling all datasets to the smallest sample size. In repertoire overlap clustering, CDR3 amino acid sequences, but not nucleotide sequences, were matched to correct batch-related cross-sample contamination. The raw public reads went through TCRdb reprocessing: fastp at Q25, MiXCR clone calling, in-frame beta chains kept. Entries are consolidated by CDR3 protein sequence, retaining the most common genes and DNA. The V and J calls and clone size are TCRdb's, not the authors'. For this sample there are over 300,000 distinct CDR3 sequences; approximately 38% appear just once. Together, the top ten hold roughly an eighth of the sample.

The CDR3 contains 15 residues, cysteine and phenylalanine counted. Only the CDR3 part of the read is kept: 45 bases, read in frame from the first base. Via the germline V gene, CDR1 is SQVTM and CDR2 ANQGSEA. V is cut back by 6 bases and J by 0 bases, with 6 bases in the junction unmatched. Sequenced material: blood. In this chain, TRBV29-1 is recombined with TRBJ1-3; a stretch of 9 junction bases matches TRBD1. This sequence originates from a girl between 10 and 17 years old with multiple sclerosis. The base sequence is TGCAGCGTCCTCGGGACAGGGAGCTCTGGAAACACCATATATTTT. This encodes CSVLGTGSSGNTIYF.